The T cell receptor (beta chain) under discussion was sequenced for a study of shared clonotypes between healthy human individuals. In the naive CD8 group, cells lacked CD45RO and were positively selected for CCR7, so terminally differentiated effector memory CD45RA+ cells were left out. The data were produced by immunoSEQ multiplex PCR, yet TCRdb's version contains in-frame clones alone and is incomplete. The sample has 1.5 million to 2.5 million clones, about 95% seen once; the top ten hold 0.95% to 1.5%. The germline V gene has CDR1 MNHNS and CDR2 SASEGT. Trimming stripped 2 bases from V and 5 bases from J, with 7 bases between. The CDR3 has 13 residues.

The receptor's source is a man aged 18 to 30 in good health. The sequenced sample consisted of naive CD8+ T cells sorted from blood. The rearrangement uses TRBV6-1 and TRBJ1-3; D may be TRBD1 (6 bases). CDR3 sequence: CASSERDRNTIYF. DNA for the CDR3: TGTGCCAGCAGTGAAAGGGACAGAAACACCATATATTTT.